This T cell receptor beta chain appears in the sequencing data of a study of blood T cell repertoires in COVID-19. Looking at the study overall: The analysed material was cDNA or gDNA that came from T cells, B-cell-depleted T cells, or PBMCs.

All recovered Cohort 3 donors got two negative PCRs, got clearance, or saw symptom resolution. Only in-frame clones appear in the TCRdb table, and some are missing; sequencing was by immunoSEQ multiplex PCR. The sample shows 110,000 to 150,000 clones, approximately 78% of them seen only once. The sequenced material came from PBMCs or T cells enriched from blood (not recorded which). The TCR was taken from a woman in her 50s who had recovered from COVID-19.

This CDR3 is CATSRGQESYGYTF. CDR3 nucleotides: TGTGCCACCAGCAGGGGACAGGAATCTTATGGCTACACCTTC. The chain has TRBV15 and TRBJ1-2; 8 bases line up with TRBD1. This CDR3 is built from 14 residues. CDR1 LNHNV and CDR2 YYDKDF come from the germline V gene (reference sequence). V gave up 3 bases and J gave up 5 bases; unmatched junction bases: 5.